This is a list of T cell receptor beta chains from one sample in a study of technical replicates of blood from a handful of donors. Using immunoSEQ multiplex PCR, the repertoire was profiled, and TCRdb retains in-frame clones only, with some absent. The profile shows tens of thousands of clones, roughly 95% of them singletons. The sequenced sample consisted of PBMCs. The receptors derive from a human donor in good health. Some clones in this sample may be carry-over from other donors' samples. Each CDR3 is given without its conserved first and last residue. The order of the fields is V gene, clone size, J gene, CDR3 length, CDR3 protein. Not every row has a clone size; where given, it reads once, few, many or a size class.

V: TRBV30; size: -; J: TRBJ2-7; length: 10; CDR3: AWSVIGAEQY
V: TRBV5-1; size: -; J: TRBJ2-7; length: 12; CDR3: ASTFGDSTYEQY
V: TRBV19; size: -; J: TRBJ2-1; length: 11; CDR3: ASTGQGAGEQF
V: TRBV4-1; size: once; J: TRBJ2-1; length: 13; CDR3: ASSQEVGAPNEQF
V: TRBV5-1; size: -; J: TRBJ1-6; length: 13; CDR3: ASSSRDSYNSPLH
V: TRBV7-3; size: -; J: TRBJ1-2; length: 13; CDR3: ASIETRDRLFGYT
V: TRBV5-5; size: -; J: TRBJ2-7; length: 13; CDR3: ASSFYAGASYEQY
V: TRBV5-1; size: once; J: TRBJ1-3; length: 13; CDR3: ASSPGVGSGNTIY
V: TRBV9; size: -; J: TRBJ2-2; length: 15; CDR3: ASNPSGAPGGIGELF
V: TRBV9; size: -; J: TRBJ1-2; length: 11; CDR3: ASSVDSNYGYT
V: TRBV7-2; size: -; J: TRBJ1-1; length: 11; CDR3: ASSARRDPEAF
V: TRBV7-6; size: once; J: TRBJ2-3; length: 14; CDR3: ASSLLWGRGTDTQY
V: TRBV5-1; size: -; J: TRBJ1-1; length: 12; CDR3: ASSSGQGGTEAF
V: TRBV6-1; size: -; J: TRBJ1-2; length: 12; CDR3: ASTWGVGDYGYT
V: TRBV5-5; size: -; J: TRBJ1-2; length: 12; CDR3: ASNPGALGYGYT
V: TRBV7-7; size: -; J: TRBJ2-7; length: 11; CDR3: ASSQGREAEQY
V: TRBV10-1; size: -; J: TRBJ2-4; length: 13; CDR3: ASTGTSDVKNIQY
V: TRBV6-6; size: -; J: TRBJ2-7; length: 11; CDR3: ASRPGQDYEQY
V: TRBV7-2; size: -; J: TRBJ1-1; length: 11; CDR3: ASSWGGWTEAF
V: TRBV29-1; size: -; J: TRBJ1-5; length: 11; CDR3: SVEVGDNQPQH
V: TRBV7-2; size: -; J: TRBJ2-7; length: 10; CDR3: ASSLYREEQY
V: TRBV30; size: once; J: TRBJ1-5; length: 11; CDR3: AWSLGFNQPQH
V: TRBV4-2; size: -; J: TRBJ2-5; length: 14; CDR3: ASSQVLGGAEETQY
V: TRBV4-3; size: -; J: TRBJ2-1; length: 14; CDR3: ASSQDRDGGADEQF
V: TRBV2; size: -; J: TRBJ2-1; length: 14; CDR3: ASEWTSGGSYNEQF
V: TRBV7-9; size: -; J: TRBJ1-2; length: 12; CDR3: ASSSRASNYGYT
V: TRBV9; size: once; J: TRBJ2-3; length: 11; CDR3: ASSETGGDTQY
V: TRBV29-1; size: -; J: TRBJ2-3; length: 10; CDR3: SVDSSTDTQY
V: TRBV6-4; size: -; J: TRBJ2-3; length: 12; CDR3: ASSVQASTDTQY
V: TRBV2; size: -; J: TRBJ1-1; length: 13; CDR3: ASKQQGGVNTEAF
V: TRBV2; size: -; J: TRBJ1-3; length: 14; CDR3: ASSTPGQGSGNTIY
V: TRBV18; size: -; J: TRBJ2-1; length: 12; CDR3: ASSPTARNNEQF
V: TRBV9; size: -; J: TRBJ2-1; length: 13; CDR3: ASSVSLAGINEQF
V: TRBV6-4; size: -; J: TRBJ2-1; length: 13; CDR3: ASSATGRSYNEQF
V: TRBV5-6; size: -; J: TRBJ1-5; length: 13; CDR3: ASSVGQYSNQPQH
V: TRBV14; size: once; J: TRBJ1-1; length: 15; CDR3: ASSPRQASELYTEAF
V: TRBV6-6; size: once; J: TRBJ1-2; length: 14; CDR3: ASSPITDGGGYGYT
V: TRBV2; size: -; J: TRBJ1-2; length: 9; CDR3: ASSLEVGYT
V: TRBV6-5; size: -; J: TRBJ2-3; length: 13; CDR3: ASSISGGVTDTQY
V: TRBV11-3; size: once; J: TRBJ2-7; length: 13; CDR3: ASSRDSSSSYEQY
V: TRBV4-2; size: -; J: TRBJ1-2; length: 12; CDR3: ASSLQGSPYGYT
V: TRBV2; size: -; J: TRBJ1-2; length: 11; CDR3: ASRAIERLGYT
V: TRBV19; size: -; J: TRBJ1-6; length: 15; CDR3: ASRNLRDRGYNSPLH
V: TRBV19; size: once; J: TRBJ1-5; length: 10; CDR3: ASSIGNQPQH
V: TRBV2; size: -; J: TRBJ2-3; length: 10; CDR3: ASGGGRDTQY
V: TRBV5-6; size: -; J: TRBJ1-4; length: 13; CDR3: ASSLVGGGNEKLF
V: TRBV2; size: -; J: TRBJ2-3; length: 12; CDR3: ASTTSGVADTQY
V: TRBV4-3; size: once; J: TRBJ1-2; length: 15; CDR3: ASSQGEGTDPAYGYT
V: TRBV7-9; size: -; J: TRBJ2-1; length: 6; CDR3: ASSPEF
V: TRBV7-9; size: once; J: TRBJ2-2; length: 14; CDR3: ASSLAAGWNTGELF
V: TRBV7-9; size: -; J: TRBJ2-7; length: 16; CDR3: ASSLGWGRDRVSYEQY
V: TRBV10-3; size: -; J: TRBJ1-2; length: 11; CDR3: AISAGGFYGYT
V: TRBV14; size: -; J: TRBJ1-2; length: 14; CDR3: ASSQGGQGVSYGYT
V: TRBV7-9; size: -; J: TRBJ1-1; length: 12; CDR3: ASTWGGGYTEAF
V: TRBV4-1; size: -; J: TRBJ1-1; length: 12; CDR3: ASSQEWQATEAF